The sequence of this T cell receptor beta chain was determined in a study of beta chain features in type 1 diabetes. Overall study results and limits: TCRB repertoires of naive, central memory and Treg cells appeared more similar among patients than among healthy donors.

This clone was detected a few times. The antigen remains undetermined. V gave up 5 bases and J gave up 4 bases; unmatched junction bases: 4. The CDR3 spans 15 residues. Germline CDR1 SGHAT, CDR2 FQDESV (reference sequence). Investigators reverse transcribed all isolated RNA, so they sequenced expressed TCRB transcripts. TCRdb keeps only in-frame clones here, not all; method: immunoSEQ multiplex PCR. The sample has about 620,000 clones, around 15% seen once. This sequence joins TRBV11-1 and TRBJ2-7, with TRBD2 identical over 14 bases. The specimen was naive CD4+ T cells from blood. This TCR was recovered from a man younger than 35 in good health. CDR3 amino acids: CASSPRTSGRYEQYF. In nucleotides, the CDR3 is TGTGCCAGCAGCCCCAGGACTAGCGGGAGGTACGAGCAGTACTTC.